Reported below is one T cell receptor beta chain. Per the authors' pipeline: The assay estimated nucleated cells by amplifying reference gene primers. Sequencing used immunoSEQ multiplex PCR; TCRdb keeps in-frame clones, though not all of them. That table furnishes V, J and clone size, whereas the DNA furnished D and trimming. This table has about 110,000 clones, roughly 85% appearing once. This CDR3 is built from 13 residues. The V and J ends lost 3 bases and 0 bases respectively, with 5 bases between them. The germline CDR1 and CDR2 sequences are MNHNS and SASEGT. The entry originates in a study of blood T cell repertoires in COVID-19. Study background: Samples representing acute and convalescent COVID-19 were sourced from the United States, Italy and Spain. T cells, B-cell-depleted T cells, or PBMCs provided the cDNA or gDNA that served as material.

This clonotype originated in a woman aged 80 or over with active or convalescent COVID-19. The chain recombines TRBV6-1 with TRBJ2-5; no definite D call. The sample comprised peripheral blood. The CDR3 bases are TGTGCCAGCAGTGACGCGTACCAAGAGACCCAGTACTTC. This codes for CASSDAYQETQYF.